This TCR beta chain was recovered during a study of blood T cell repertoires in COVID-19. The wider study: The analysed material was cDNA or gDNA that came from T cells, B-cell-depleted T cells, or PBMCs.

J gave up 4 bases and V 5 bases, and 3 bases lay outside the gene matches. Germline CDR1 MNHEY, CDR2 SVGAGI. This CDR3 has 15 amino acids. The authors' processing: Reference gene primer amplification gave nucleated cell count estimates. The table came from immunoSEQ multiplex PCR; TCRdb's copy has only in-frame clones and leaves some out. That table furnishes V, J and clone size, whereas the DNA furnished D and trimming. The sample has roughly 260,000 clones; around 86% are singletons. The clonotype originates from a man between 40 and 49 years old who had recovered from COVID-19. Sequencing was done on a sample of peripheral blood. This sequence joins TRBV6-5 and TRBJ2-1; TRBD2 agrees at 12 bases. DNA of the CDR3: TGTGCCAGCAGTCGACTAGCGGGGGAATACAATGAGCAGTTCTTC. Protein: CASSRLAGEYNEQFF.